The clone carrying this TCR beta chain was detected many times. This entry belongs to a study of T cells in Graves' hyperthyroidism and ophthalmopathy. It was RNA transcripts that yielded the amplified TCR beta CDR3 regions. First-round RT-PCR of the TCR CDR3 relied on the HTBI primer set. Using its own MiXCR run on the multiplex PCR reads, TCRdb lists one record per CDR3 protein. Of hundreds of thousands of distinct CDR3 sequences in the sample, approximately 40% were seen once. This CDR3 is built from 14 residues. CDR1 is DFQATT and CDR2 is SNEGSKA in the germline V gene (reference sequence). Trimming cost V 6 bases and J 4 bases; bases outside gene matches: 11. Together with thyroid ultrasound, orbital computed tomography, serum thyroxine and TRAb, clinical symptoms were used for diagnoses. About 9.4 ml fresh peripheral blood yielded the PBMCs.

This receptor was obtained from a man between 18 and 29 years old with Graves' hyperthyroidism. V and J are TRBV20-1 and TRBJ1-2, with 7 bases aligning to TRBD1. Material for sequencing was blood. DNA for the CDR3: TGCAGTGCGATAGAAGTAGGGGGCAGCTATGGCTACACCTTC. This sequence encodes CSAIEVGGSYGYTF.